This TCR beta chain was found in a study of T cells in Graves' hyperthyroidism and ophthalmopathy. Findings of the study overall: A median roughly six months before onset, the model predicted ophthalmopathy. Researchers found most expanded thyroid clonotypes above 0.001 in blood as well.

TCR beta CDR3 regions were amplified from RNA transcripts. The primer set for the first-round RT-PCR of the TCR CDR3 was HTBI. TCRdb passed the multiplex PCR reads through MiXCR, listing each CDR3 protein once. This table holds 550,000 to 800,000 distinct CDR3 sequences, roughly a sixth found once. Calling Graves' hyperthyroidism stable meant ophthalmopathy did not progress within 18 months. Hyperthyroidism in the patients, aged 18 to 65, was newly diagnosed and under 2 months in duration. This clonotype was counted ten times or more. Its antigen is as yet unknown. V was shortened by 4 bases and J by 2 bases, with 15 bases between the two germline ends. This CDR3 spans 17 amino acids. The germline CDR1 and CDR2 sequences are SGHVS and FQNEAQ.

This TCR was recovered from a man aged 50-59 years with Graves' hyperthyroidism. The genes are TRBV7-8 and TRBJ1-6; maybe TRBD1 (5 bases). Sequencing input: blood. For the CDR3, the DNA is TGTGCCAGCAGCTCCCAGGGTTTTAGGACCTATAATTCACCCCTCCACTTT. Its translation is CASSSQGFRTYNSPLHF. Filled out from reference TRBV7-8 and TRBJ1-6, the complete variable domain reads GAGVSQSPRYKVAKRGQDVALRCDPISGHVSLFWYQQALGQGPEFLTYFQNEAQLDKSGLPSDRFFAERPEGSVSTLKIQRTQQEDSAVYLCASSSQGFRTYNSPLHFGNGTRLTVT.